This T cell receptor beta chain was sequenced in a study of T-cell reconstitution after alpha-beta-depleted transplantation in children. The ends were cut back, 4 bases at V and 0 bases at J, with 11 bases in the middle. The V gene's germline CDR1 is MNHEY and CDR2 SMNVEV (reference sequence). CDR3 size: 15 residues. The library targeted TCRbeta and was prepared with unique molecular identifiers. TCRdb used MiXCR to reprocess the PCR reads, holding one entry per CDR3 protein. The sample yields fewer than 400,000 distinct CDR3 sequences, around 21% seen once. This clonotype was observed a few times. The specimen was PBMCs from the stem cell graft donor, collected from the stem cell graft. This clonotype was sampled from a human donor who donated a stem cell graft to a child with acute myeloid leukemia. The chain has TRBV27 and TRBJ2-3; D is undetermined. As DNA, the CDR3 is TGTGCCAGCAGTTCCCCACAGAGGAGCACAGATACGCAGTATTTT. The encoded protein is CASSSPQRSTDTQYF.